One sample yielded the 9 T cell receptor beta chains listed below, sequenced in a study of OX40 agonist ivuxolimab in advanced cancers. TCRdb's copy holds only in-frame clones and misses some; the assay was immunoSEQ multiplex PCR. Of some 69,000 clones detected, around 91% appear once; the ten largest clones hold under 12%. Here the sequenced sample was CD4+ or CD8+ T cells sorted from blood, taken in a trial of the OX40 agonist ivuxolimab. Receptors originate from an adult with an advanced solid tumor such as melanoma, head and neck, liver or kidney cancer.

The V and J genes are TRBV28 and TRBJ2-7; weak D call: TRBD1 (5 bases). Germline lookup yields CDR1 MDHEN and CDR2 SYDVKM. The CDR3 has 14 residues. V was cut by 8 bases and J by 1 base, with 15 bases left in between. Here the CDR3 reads CASGMGRRSYEQYF. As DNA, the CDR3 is TGTGCCAGCGGTATGGGGCGGCGGTCCTACGAGCAGTACTTC. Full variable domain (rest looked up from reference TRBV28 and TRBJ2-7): DVKVTQSSRYLVKRTGEKVFLECVQDMDHENMFWYRQDPGLGLRLIYFSYDVKMKEKGDIPEGYSVSREKKERFSLILESASTNQTSMYLCASGMGRRSYEQYFGPGTRLTVT.

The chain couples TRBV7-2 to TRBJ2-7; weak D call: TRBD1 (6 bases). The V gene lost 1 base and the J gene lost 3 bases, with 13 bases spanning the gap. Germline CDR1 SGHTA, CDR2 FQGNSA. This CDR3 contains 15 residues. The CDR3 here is CASSLVSGQYYEQYF. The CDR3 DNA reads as TGTGCCAGCAGCTTAGTGTCGGGACAATACTACGAGCAGTACTTC.

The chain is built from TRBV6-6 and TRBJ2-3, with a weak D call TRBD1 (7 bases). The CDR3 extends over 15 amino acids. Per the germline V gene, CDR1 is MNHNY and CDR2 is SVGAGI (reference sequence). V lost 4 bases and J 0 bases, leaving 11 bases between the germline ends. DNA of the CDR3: TGTGCCAGCAGTTTACAGGGGACTAGCACAGATACGCAGTATTTT. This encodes CASSLQGTSTDTQYF.

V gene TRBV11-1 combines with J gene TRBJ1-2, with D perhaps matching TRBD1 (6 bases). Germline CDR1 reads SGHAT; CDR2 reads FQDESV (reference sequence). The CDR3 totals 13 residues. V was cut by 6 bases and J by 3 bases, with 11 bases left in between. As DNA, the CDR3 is TGTGCCAGCAGTGGACAGACCCACTATGGCTACACCTTC. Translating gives CASSGQTHYGYTF.

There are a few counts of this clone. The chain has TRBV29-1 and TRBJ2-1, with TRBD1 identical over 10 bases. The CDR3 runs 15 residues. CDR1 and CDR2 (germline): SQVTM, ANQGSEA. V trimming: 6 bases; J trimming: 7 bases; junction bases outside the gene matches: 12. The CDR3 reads CSVDPGQGYMNEQFF. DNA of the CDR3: TGCAGCGTGGACCCGGGACAGGGGTATATGAATGAGCAGTTCTTC.

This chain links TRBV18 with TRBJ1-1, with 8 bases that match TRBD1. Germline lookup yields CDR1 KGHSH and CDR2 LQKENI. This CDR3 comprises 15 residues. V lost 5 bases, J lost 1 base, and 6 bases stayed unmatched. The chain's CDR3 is CASSAGTGGNTEAFF. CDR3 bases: TGTGCCAGCTCAGCAGGGACAGGTGGGAACACTGAAGCTTTCTTT.

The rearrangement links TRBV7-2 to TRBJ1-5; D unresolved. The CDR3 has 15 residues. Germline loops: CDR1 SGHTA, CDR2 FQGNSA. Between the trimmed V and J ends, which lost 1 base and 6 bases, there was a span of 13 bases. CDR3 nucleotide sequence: TGTGCCAGCAGCTTAGGGATCTGGGGTGGTCAGCCCCAGCATTTT. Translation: CASSLGIWGGQPQHF.

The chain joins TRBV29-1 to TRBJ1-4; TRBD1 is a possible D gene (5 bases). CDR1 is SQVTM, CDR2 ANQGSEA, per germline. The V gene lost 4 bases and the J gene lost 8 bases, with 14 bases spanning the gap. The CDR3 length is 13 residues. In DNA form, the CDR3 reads TGCAGCGTTGTTGGGGGGACGGGAGAAAAACTGTTTTTT. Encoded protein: CSVVGGTGEKLFF.

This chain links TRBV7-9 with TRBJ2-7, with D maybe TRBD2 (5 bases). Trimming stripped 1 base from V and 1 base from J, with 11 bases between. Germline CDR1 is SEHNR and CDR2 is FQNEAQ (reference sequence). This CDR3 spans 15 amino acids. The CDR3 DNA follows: TGTGCCAGCAGCTTAGACGCTACTAGGTCCTACGAGCAGTACTTC. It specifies CASSLDATRSYEQYF.